The next 14 T cell receptor beta chains were all read from a single sample in a study of blood T cell repertoires in COVID-19. The protocol was immunoSEQ multiplex PCR, while the TCRdb copy is restricted to in-frame clones and leaves out a portion. The profile shows 9,500 to 11,000 clones, roughly 87% of them singletons. The specimen was peripheral blood. Receptors originate from a human donor in a cohort sampled during active COVID-19.

This chain links TRBV24-1 with TRBJ2-1, with D tentatively TRBD2 (5 bases). V was pared by 5 bases and J by 9 bases, with 13 bases between. Germline CDR1 reads KGHDR; CDR2 reads SFDVKD. This CDR3 comprises 13 residues. CDR3 DNA: TGTGCCACCAGTGCGCCGGGGAGCGTTGAGCAGTTCTTC. It is translated as CATSAPGSVEQFF.

The gene calls are TRBV10-3 and TRBJ2-2, with D possibly matching TRBD2 (7 bases). CDR3 size: 16 residues. V lost 3 bases and J 4 bases, leaving 15 bases between the germline ends. Germline values: CDR1 ENHRY, CDR2 SYGVKD. The CDR3 loop is CAISDTGGRATGELFF. CDR3 sequence (DNA): TGTGCCATCAGTGATACGGGGGGCCGGGCCACCGGGGAGCTGTTTTTT.

The chain joins TRBV5-5 to TRBJ2-7; the match to TRBD1 covers 8 bases. Germline V CDR1 and CDR2: SGHKS, YYEKEE (reference sequence). CDR3 length: 15 amino acids. Trimming at V came to 2 bases and at J to 0 bases, leaving 4 bases not matched to a gene. This CDR3 reads CASSLGTGLSYEQYF. The DNA for the CDR3 is TGTGCCAGCAGCTTAGGGACAGGCCTCTCCTACGAGCAGTACTTC.

The chain joins TRBV24-1 to TRBJ2-3; possible D gene TRBD2, 6 bases. The CDR3 runs to 15 residues. Trimming pared 3 bases from V and 4 bases from J, leaving 13 bases between. Germline lookup yields CDR1 KGHDR and CDR2 SFDVKD. The CDR3: CATSDVGRSPDTQYF. The CDR3 nucleotides are TGTGCCACCAGTGATGTGGGGAGGAGTCCAGATACGCAGTATTTT.

The CDR3 protein is CASSFDRNSYEQYF. CDR3 DNA sequence: TGTGCCAGCAGCTTTGACAGGAACTCCTACGAGCAGTACTTC. The chain joins TRBV7-8 to TRBJ2-7; perhaps TRBD1 as D (6 bases). The V end was cut by 3 bases, the J end by 0 bases, with 9 bases between. Per the germline V gene, CDR1 is SGHVS and CDR2 is FQNEAQ. This CDR3 has 14 residues. The whole variable domain, filled in from reference TRBV7-8 and TRBJ2-7, reads GAGVSQSPRYKVAKRGQDVALRCDPISGHVSLFWYQQALGQGPEFLTYFQNEAQLDKSGLPSDRFFAERPEGSVSTLKIQRTQQEDSAVYLCASSFDRNSYEQYFGPGTRLTVT.

This rearrangement joins TRBV4-1 to TRBJ1-6; 11 positions match TRBD1. This CDR3 is built from 16 residues. V lost 3 bases, J lost 10 bases, and 8 bases stayed unmatched. The germline CDR1 and CDR2 sequences are MGHRA and YSYEKL. CDR3 amino acids: CASSQAGQGVQSPLHF. In nucleotides, the CDR3 is TGCGCCAGCAGCCAGGCGGGACAGGGGGTTCAATCACCCCTCCACTTT.

This rearrangement joins TRBV6-1 to TRBJ1-2, with no clear D. CDR1 is MNHNS and CDR2 is SASEGT in the germline V gene. V dropped 3 bases and J dropped 4 bases, with 9 bases sitting between them. The CDR3 covers 13 residues. The DNA of the CDR3 is TGTGCCAGCAGTGACAGGCCCGGCTATGGCTACACCTTC. It specifies CASSDRPGYGYTF.

This chain links TRBV30 with TRBJ1-3, with D perhaps matching TRBD1 (6 bases). V was shortened by 3 bases and J by 0 bases, with 21 bases between the two germline ends. The CDR3 is 18 amino acids. CDR1 and CDR2 (germline): GTSNPN, SVGIG (reference sequence). The CDR3: CAWRPTGMGTSSGNTIYF. The CDR3 region has the DNA TGTGCCTGGAGACCCACAGGGATGGGAACCAGCTCTGGAAACACCATATATTTT.

The chain links TRBV5-1 to TRBJ2-7; D uncertain. The CDR3 extends over 11 amino acids. V was cut by 5 bases and J by 4 bases, with 7 bases left in between. In germline, CDR1 is SGHRS, CDR2 YFSETQ. This chain's CDR3 is CASSNGYEQYF. CDR3 DNA sequence: TGCGCCAGCAGTAACGGTTACGAGCAGTACTTC. The complete variable domain, with remaining parts taken from reference TRBV5-1 and TRBJ2-7, reads KAGVTQTPRYLIKTRGQQVTLSCSPISGHRSVSWYQQTPGQGLQFLFEYFSETQRNKGNFPGRFSGRQFSNSRSEMNVSTLELGDSALYLCASSNGYEQYFGPGTRLTVT.

V gene TRBV27 combines with J gene TRBJ1-1; unclear D gene. V was shortened by 5 bases and J by 0 bases, with 10 bases between the two germline ends. Looked up from germline, CDR1 is MNHEY and CDR2 is SMNVEV (reference sequence). The CDR3 has 14 amino acids. The DNA of the CDR3 is TGTGCCAGCAGTGGCCTTATGATGAACACTGAAGCTTTCTTT. Translating it yields CASSGLMMNTEAFF.

The chain joins TRBV3-1 (or the pseudogene TRBV3-2) to TRBJ1-5; 7 positions agree with TRBD1. Germline CDR1 is LGHDT and CDR2 is YNNKEL (reference sequence). V gave up 6 bases and J gave up 7 bases; unmatched junction bases: 6. The CDR3 is made up of 13 amino acids. CDR3 sequence: CASSRDRTQPQHF. The CDR3 bases are TGTGCCAGCAGTCGGGACAGAACACAGCCCCAGCATTTT.

The chain employs TRBV10-2 and TRBJ2-5; D possibly corresponds to TRBD2 (6 bases). CDR1 is WSHSY, CDR2 SAAADI, per germline. The CDR3 has 13 amino acids. Trimming shortened V by 2 bases and J by 4 bases, and 8 bases separated the two germline ends. The CDR3: CASSEQGGETQYF. The CDR3 nucleotides read TGCGCCAGCAGTGAGCAGGGAGGAGAGACCCAGTACTTC.

The chain joins TRBV5-6 to TRBJ1-1; TRBD1 aligns across 11 bases. Trimming at V came to 3 bases and at J to 0 bases, leaving 1 base not matched to a gene. The CDR3 runs 15 residues. Looked up from germline, CDR1 is SGHDT and CDR2 is YYEEEE. The CDR3 DNA reads as TGTGCCAGCAGCTGGGGACAGGGGGTGAACACTGAAGCTTTCTTT. Translation gives CASSWGQGVNTEAFF.

The chain is built from TRBV5-1 and TRBJ2-3; TRBD2 agrees at 10 bases. Germline CDR1 SGHRS, CDR2 YFSETQ. With 2 bases clipped from V and 5 bases from J, the junction kept 11 bases outside the gene matches. The CDR3 runs to 17 residues. The chain's CDR3 is CASSFRNSGGDLDTQYF. CDR3 bases: TGCGCCAGCAGCTTCCGGAACAGCGGGGGGGATCTAGATACGCAGTATTTT. Full variable domain (missing parts from reference TRBV5-1 and TRBJ2-3): KAGVTQTPRYLIKTRGQQVTLSCSPISGHRSVSWYQQTPGQGLQFLFEYFSETQRNKGNFPGRFSGRQFSNSRSEMNVSTLELGDSALYLCASSFRNSGGDLDTQYFGPGTRLTVL.